Shown below are 22 T cell receptor beta chains from a single sample sequenced in a study of blood T cell repertoires in COVID-19. Produced via immunoSEQ multiplex PCR; TCRdb's table is partial and in-frame only. The data contain roughly 150,000 clones, approximately 90% of them singletons. Sequenced: peripheral blood. The receptors were sampled from a human donor in a cohort sampled during active COVID-19.

This sequence joins TRBV5-1 and TRBJ1-6; possibly TRBD1 for D (6 bases). This CDR3 is 16 amino acids long. The V and J ends lost 8 bases and 0 bases respectively, with 15 bases between them. CDR1 and CDR2 (germline): SGHRS, YFSETQ. The CDR3 nucleotides read TGCGCCAGTAGAACAGAGGGGGACTCCTATAATTCACCCCTCCACTTT. It specifies CASRTEGDSYNSPLHF.

The rearrangement joins TRBV30 to TRBJ2-7; TRBD2 matches at 10 bases. Germline V CDR1 and CDR2: GTSNPN, SVGIG (reference sequence). J lost 3 bases, V lost 2 bases, and 4 bases had no gene match. CDR3 length equals 14 residues. CDR3 protein: CAWSIASGSYEQYF. Here the CDR3 DNA reads TGTGCCTGGAGTATAGCTAGCGGGAGCTACGAGCAGTACTTC.

The chain employs TRBV6-5 and TRBJ2-5, with 14 positions matching TRBD2. V was pared by 6 bases and J by 4 bases, with 4 bases of the junction left unmatched. Germline assignment: CDR1 MNHEY and CDR2 SVGAGI. There are 15 residues in the CDR3. CDR3 sequence: CASSNGLAGGETQYF. CDR3 in DNA: TGTGCCAGCAGCAACGGACTAGCGGGGGGAGAGACCCAGTACTTC.

The genes are TRBV4-1 and TRBJ2-3; 12 bases are a match to TRBD2. CDR1 MGHRA and CDR2 YSYEKL come from the germline V gene. The junction had 6 bases not matched to a gene; V was cut back by 0 bases and J by 5 bases. CDR3 length: 17 residues. The CDR3: CASSQEWASGRVDTQYF. The CDR3 DNA is TGCGCCAGCAGCCAAGAATGGGCTAGCGGGAGGGTAGATACGCAGTATTTT.

This chain uses TRBV27 with TRBJ2-7; 12 nucleotides match TRBD1. The V and J ends lost 3 bases and 7 bases, in that order; junction bases with no gene match: 7. Germline V gene lookup returns CDR1 MNHEY and CDR2 SMNVEV (reference sequence). This CDR3 contains 15 residues. CDR3 DNA sequence: TGTGCCAGCAGTTTTAGGGGACAGGGGGCGCGAGAGCAGTACTTC. This codes for CASSFRGQGAREQYF.

V and J are TRBV28 and TRBJ2-1; 13 positions match TRBD2. Germline CDR1 is MDHEN and CDR2 is SYDVKM. This CDR3 has 16 residues. V lost 7 bases and J lost 8; bases outside the gene matches: 11. This CDR3 reads CASTNVGLAGIDEQFF. The CDR3 bases are TGTGCCAGCACCAATGTGGGACTAGCGGGAATCGATGAGCAGTTCTTC.

The chain recombines TRBV7-9 with TRBJ1-1, with a weak D call TRBD1 (5 bases). V lost 2 bases, J lost 3 bases, and 16 bases lay in between. Germline CDR1 reads SEHNR; CDR2 reads FQNEAQ (reference sequence). The CDR3 runs to 16 residues. The CDR3 DNA reads as TGTGCCAGCAGCTTACCTCGGGACGGAGGGGACACTGAAGCTTTCTTT. Translating gives CASSLPRDGGDTEAFF.

The chain has TRBV2 and TRBJ2-4; a possible D gene is TRBD2 (6 bases). The CDR3 contains 15 residues. With 5 bases removed from V and 7 bases from J, the gap between germline ends came to 18 bases. In germline, CDR1 is SNHLY, CDR2 FYNNEI. CDR3 sequence (DNA): TGTGCCAGCAGTACTGGGACTCCCGGGGGTAACATTCAGTACTTC. Translating gives CASSTGTPGGNIQYF.

The rearrangement joins TRBV9 to TRBJ2-5; TRBD2 agrees at 7 bases. The CDR3 covers 14 residues. Trimming at V came to 3 bases and at J to 2 bases, leaving 4 bases not matched to a gene. The V gene's germline CDR1 is SGDLS and CDR2 YYNGEE. The CDR3 DNA sequence: TGTGCCAGCAGCGCGATAGCGGGTCAAGAGACCCAGTACTTC. It codes for CASSAIAGQETQYF.

This clone was observed a few times. The gene calls are TRBV28 and TRBJ1-3; 8 nucleotides agree with TRBD1. CDR1 and CDR2 from the germline V gene are MDHEN and SYDVKM. V shed 6 bases and J 5 bases; nucleotides not matched to a gene: 3. The CDR3 sequence is 13 residues long. The CDR3 spells CASSDRGRNTIYF. Here the CDR3 DNA reads TGTGCCAGCAGCGACAGGGGACGAAACACCATATATTTT.

The chain joins TRBV5-4 to TRBJ2-3, with TRBD2 matching over 8 bases. This CDR3 comprises 13 residues. Trimming took 2 bases from V and 13 from J; bases not matched to a gene: 9. CDR1 and CDR2 (germline): SGHNT, YYREEE (reference sequence). The CDR3 sequence: CASSLAGESRKYF. The CDR3 DNA reads TGTGCCAGCAGCTTAGCGGGAGAGTCCCGGAAGTATTTT.

The rearrangement links TRBV2 to TRBJ2-2; D may be TRBD2 (6 bases). In germline, CDR1 is SNHLY, CDR2 FYNNEI. This CDR3 spans 14 amino acids. V lost 5 bases and J lost 7, with 14 bases in between. CDR3 residues: CASSLERERGELFF. CDR3 nucleotides: TGTGCCAGCAGTCTAGAACGGGAGCGCGGGGAGCTGTTTTTT.

The genes are TRBV21-1 and TRBJ2-7; TRBD1, the D gene given by the table, was not confirmed from the DNA. TRBV21-1 is termed a pseudogene. The CDR3 runs 13 residues. CDR3 loop: CASSRDRGREQYF. The CDR3 coding sequence is TGTGCCAGCAGCAGGGACAGGGGGCGCGAGCAGTACTTC.

The rearrangement uses TRBV12-3 or TRBV12-4 and TRBJ1-2; D is undetermined. This CDR3 has 12 residues. Trimming left V 4 bases short and J 1 base short, with 4 bases between. In nucleotides, the CDR3 is TGTGCCAGCAGTTACAGTAACTATGGCTACACCTTC. Its translation is CASSYSNYGYTF.

V is TRBV7-9 and J is TRBJ1-1, with D hard to call. The V gene lost 3 bases and the J gene lost 1 base, with 6 bases spanning the gap. The length of the CDR3 is 13 residues. CDR1 is SEHNR and CDR2 is FQNEAQ in the germline V gene (reference sequence). The CDR3 DNA sequence: TGTGCCAGCAGCTTTTCAGAGAACACTGAAGCTTTCTTT. It yields the protein CASSFSENTEAFF.

The chain is built from TRBV9 and TRBJ2-3; a possible D gene is TRBD2 (6 bases). V was cut by 4 bases and J by 1 base, with 13 bases left in between. The CDR3 covers 15 residues. Looked up from germline, CDR1 is SGDLS and CDR2 is YYNGEE. This CDR3 is CASSTSGRGTDTQYF. CDR3 sequence (DNA): TGTGCCAGCAGCACCAGCGGGCGTGGCACAGATACGCAGTATTTT.

The chain couples TRBV9 to TRBJ2-1; 9 bases are a match to TRBD1. V lost 4 bases and J lost 4; bases outside the gene matches: 15. Germline lookup yields CDR1 SGDLS and CDR2 YYNGEE. This CDR3 has 18 residues. The CDR3 nucleotides read TGTGCCAGCAGCTCTCCAATTGAGGGGACAGGGAGGTACAATGAGCAGTTCTTC. Translation gives CASSSPIEGTGRYNEQFF.

This clone appeared a single time. This chain connects TRBV9 to TRBJ2-1, with a possible D match to TRBD2 (6 bases). The CDR3 consists of 12 residues. The V and J ends lost 3 bases and 6 bases respectively, with 7 bases between them. From germline, CDR1 is SGDLS and CDR2 YYNGEE. The CDR3: CASSDGGNEQFF. The DNA for the CDR3 is TGTGCCAGCAGCGACGGGGGCAATGAGCAGTTCTTC.

The V call is TRBV10-3, the J call TRBJ1-2; weak D call: TRBD1 (6 bases). Per the germline V gene, CDR1 is ENHRY and CDR2 is SYGVKD. V was cut by 3 bases and J by 4 bases, with 6 bases left in between. The CDR3 is made up of 12 amino acids. CDR3 DNA: TGTGCCATCAGTGACAGGGGCTATGGCTACACCTTC. Protein: CAISDRGYGYTF.

The chain recombines TRBV11-3 with TRBJ2-7; D remains ambiguous. The germline CDR1 and CDR2 sequences are SGHNT and YENEEA. The CDR3 extends over 14 amino acids. The V gene lost 2 bases and the J gene lost 7 bases, with 15 bases spanning the gap. DNA of the CDR3: TGTGCCAGCAGCTTATGGCCCGTCTCATTGGAGCAGTACTTC. Its protein is CASSLWPVSLEQYF.

This chain connects TRBV7-8 to TRBJ2-7; D may be TRBD2 (5 bases). This CDR3 is 14 amino acids long. Looked up from germline, CDR1 is SGHVS and CDR2 is FQNEAQ. Trimming took 1 base from V and 4 from J, leaving 11 bases between them. CDR3 loop: CASSLGEQDYEQYF. CDR3 sequence (DNA): TGTGCCAGCAGCTTAGGGGAGCAGGATTACGAGCAGTACTTC. Full variable domain (outside the CDR3, taken from reference TRBV7-8 and TRBJ2-7): GAGVSQSPRYKVAKRGQDVALRCDPISGHVSLFWYQQALGQGPEFLTYFQNEAQLDKSGLPSDRFFAERPEGSVSTLKIQRTQQEDSAVYLCASSLGEQDYEQYFGPGTRLTVT.

This rearrangement joins TRBV11-2 to TRBJ1-1; TRBD1 is a possible D gene (6 bases). This CDR3 spans 15 amino acids. Germline CDR1 is SGHAT and CDR2 is FQNNGV. V gave up 7 bases and J gave up 6 bases, with 21 bases separating them. CDR3 sequence: CASTLNGGAQAEAFF. The CDR3 DNA reads TGTGCCAGCACCCTGAATGGGGGGGCGCAGGCTGAAGCTTTCTTT. Filled out from reference TRBV11-2 and TRBJ1-1, the complete variable domain reads EAGVAQSPRYKIIEKRQSVAFWCNPISGHATLYWYQQILGQGPKLLIQFQNNGVVDDSQLPKDRFSAERLKGVDSTLKIQPAKLEDSAVYLCASTLNGGAQAEAFFGQGTRLTVV.